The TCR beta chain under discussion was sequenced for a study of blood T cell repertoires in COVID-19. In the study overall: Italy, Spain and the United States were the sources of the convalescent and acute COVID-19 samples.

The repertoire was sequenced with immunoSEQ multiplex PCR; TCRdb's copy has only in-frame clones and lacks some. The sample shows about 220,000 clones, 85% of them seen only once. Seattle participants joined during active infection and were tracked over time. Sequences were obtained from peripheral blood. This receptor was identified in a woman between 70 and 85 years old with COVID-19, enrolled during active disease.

CDR3 loop: CASSVGLAGYEQYF. The CDR3 DNA sequence: TGTGCCAGCAGCGTAGGACTAGCAGGGTACGAGCAGTACTTC. The chain combines TRBV9 with TRBJ2-7; 7 bases map to TRBD2. The CDR3 totals 14 residues. Looked up from germline, CDR1 is SGDLS and CDR2 is YYNGEE. Trimming took 0 bases from V and 4 from J; bases not matched to a gene: 4.